These 13 T cell receptor beta chains originate from one sample sequenced in a study of cytomegalovirus exposure and HLA in healthy donors. A multiplex PCR was run with 60 Vbeta primers and 13 Jbeta primers. The method was immunoSEQ multiplex PCR; TCRdb's version includes in-frame clones alone and lacks a portion of them. The sample consists of about 130,000 clones, 65% to 90% of them appearing once. The sample consisted of PBMCs. The receptors come from a man aged 18 to 30 in good health and CMV-seronegative.

The J gene is TRBJ1-5, the V gene TRBV13, with D tentatively TRBD1 (6 bases). CDR3 size: 15 residues. Trimming cost V 0 bases and J 2 bases, with 8 bases left between them. Germline CDR1 and CDR2: PRHDT and FYEKMQ (reference sequence). CDR3 sequence (DNA): TGTGCCAGCAGCTTAGGACAGGGTGGCAATCAGCCCCAGCATTTT. This encodes CASSLGQGGNQPQHF.

The chain has TRBV7-2 and TRBJ2-7, with D tentatively TRBD1 (6 bases). The CDR3 runs 14 residues. V lost 0 bases to trimming and J lost 7 bases, with 13 bases between them. CDR1 is SGHTA and CDR2 is FQGNSA in the germline V gene. CDR3 protein: CASSLAGGSREQYF. CDR3 coding DNA: TGTGCCAGCAGCTTAGCAGGGGGATCGAGGGAGCAGTACTTC. Full variable domain (remainder filled in from reference TRBV7-2 and TRBJ2-7): GAGVSQSPSNKVTEKGKDVELRCDPISGHTALYWYRQSLGQGLEFLIYFQGNSAPDKSGLPSDRFSAERTGGSVSTLTIQRTQQEDSAVYLCASSLAGGSREQYFGPGTRLTVT.

A few counts support this clone. The chain recombines TRBV7-2 with TRBJ2-1; 7 positions agree with TRBD2. This CDR3 is 14 amino acids long. CDR1 and CDR2 from the germline V gene are SGHTA and FQGNSA. J was trimmed by 2 bases and V by 6 bases; bases with no gene match: 4. CDR3 bases: TGTGCCAGCAGGTCCGGGACTACCTACAATGAGCAGTTCTTC. Amino acid sequence: CASRSGTTYNEQFF.

The rearrangement uses TRBV19 and TRBJ2-5; D is uncertain. V lost 5 bases, J lost 4 bases, and 5 bases lay in between. The CDR3 covers 11 residues. From germline, CDR1 is LNHDA and CDR2 SQIVND (reference sequence). Here the CDR3 DNA reads TGTGCCAGTAGTCCCGGAGAGACCCAGTACTTC. As protein: CASSPGETQYF.

CDR3 DNA sequence: TGCAGCGTTGCACAGGGAAGCAATCAGCCCCAGCATTTT. It encodes CSVAQGSNQPQHF. The chain links TRBV29-1 to TRBJ1-5; TRBD1 might be the D (6 bases). Germline loops: CDR1 SQVTM, CDR2 ANQGSEA. The CDR3 sequence is 13 residues long. V lost 4 bases to trimming and J lost 1 base, with 8 bases between them.

The CDR3: CASRIGLAASYEQYF. The CDR3 region has the DNA TGTGCCAGCAGGATCGGACTAGCGGCCTCCTACGAGCAGTACTTC. This sequence joins TRBV27 and TRBJ2-7; 10 nucleotides agree with TRBD2. The CDR3 loop spans 15 amino acids. V was clipped by 6 bases and J by 0 bases; unmatched bases: 5. Germline V gene sequence: CDR1 MNHEY, CDR2 SMNVEV (reference sequence).

This clone was found once. The rearrangement uses TRBV5-6 and TRBJ2-5; maybe TRBD2 (6 bases). The V and J ends lost 5 bases and 4 bases respectively, with 12 bases between them. CDR3 length equals 13 residues. Per the germline V gene, CDR1 is SGHDT and CDR2 is YYEEEE. CDR3 nucleotide sequence: TGTGCCAGCAGTTGGGACGGGAGAGAGACCCAGTACTTC. Protein: CASSWDGRETQYF.

This rearrangement joins TRBV5-4 to TRBJ1-6; no clear D gene. Trimming left V 0 bases short and J 7 bases short, with 11 bases between. Germline assignment: CDR1 SGHNT and CDR2 YYREEE (reference sequence). CDR3 size: 15 residues. CDR3 coding DNA: TGTGCCAGCAGCTTGGAGAGAACTAAAAATTCACCCCTCCACTTT. The encoded protein is CASSLERTKNSPLHF. Looking up the rest from reference TRBV5-4 and TRBJ1-6 gives the full variable domain: ETGVTQSPTHLIKTRGQQVTLRCSSQSGHNTVSWYQQALGQGPQFIFQYYREEENGRGNFPPRFSGLQFPNYSSELNVNALELDDSALYLCASSLERTKNSPLHFGNGTRLTVT.

The chain uses TRBV28 and TRBJ1-2, with 10 bases fitting TRBD1. V was clipped by 1 base and J by 7 bases; unmatched bases: 3. Germline-derived CDR1 and CDR2 are MDHEN and SYDVKM. CDR3 length: 14 residues. The CDR3 nucleotides read TGTGCCAGCAGTTTATTTGGGACAGGGGCTGGCTACACCTTC. Its protein is CASSLFGTGAGYTF.

The J gene is TRBJ2-3, the V gene TRBV5-5; D is uncertain. Trimming shortened V by 1 base and J by 2 bases, and 11 bases separated the two germline ends. Germline lookup yields CDR1 SGHKS and CDR2 YYEKEE (reference sequence). This CDR3 comprises 15 residues. CDR3 region: CASSLIVAPTDTQYF. As DNA, the CDR3 is TGTGCCAGCAGCTTGATCGTAGCCCCCACAGATACGCAGTATTTT.

V usage is TRBV10-2 and J usage is TRBJ2-6; unclear D gene. The CDR3 covers 14 residues. Per germline, CDR1 WSHSY and CDR2 SAAADI. Trimming took 6 bases from V and 0 from J, leaving 6 bases between them. Written as DNA, the CDR3 is TGCGCCAGCAGCCTGAGCTCTGGGGCCAACGTCCTGACTTTC. This codes for CASSLSSGANVLTF.

The chain has TRBV27 and TRBJ1-5; TRBD1 aligns across 10 bases. The germline V gene has CDR1 MNHEY and CDR2 SMNVEV (reference sequence). The CDR3 is 17 amino acids. V was pared by 8 bases and J by 4 bases, with 14 bases of the junction left unmatched. The CDR3 coding sequence is TGTGCCAGCGGTCACCGGACAGGGGGTGGGCTTAATCAGCCCCAGCATTTT. Translated, it gives CASGHRTGGGLNQPQHF.

The chain joins TRBV5-1 to TRBJ2-5; D is possibly TRBD2 (5 bases). The CDR3 contains 14 residues. The germline V and J ends were trimmed by 3 bases and 1 base, with 10 bases remaining between them. Germline V gives CDR1 SGHRS, CDR2 YFSETQ. The CDR3 DNA reads as TGCGCCAGCAGCTCCTCCGGGGTCCAAGAGACCCAGTACTTC. Translated, it gives CASSSSGVQETQYF. Based on the CDR3 plus reference TRBV5-1 and TRBJ2-5, the full variable domain is KAGVTQTPRYLIKTRGQQVTLSCSPISGHRSVSWYQQTPGQGLQFLFEYFSETQRNKGNFPGRFSGRQFSNSRSEMNVSTLELGDSALYLCASSSSGVQETQYFGPGTRLLVL.